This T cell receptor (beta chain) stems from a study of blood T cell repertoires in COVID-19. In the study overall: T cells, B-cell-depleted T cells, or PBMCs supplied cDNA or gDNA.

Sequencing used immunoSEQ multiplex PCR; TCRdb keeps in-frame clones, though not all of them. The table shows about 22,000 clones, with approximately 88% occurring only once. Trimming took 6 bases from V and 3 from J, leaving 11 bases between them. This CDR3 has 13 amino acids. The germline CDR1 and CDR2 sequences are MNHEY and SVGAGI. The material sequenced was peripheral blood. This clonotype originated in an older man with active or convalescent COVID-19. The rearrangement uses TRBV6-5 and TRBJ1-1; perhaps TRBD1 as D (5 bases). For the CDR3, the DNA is TGTGCCAGCAGCTCAGGGTTTCACACTGAAGCTTTCTTT. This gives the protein CASSSGFHTEAFF.